This is a list of T cell receptor beta chains from one sample in a study of identical twins. TCRdb processed the 5' RACE reads anew with MiXCR; each CDR3 protein has one entry. The sample has fewer than 800,000 distinct CDR3 sequences, roughly 7.2% seen once; the top ten hold 1.5% to 2%. This sample also appeared in a second study, on yellow fever vaccine responses in identical twins.

Specimen: PBMCs. The receptors shown here come from a woman between 18 and 30 years old in good health. CDR3s include the opening cysteine and the closing phenylalanine or tryptophan. A D gene is named only where the DNA matches it firmly. Expanded clones get a size class; other rows say once, few or many, or leave the size out.

CDR3 protein: CASNHGLAGVESTDTQYF; CDR3 DNA: TGTGCCAGCAACCATGGACTAGCGGGAGTCGAGAGCACAGATACGCAGTATTTT; clone size: many; V gene: TRBV5-5; D gene: TRBD2; CDR3 length: 18; J gene: TRBJ2-3
CDR3 protein: CASSLSASAGIYEQFF; CDR3 DNA: TGTGCCAGCAGCCTTTCTGCTAGTGCCGGCATTTATGAGCAGTTCTTC; clone size: few; V gene: TRBV28; D gene: .; CDR3 length: 16; J gene: TRBJ2-1
CDR3 protein: CASSFWGGGTEAFF; CDR3 DNA: TGTGCCAGCAGTTTTTGGGGGGGTGGCACTGAAGCTTTCTTT; clone size: few; V gene: TRBV27; D gene: .; CDR3 length: 14; J gene: TRBJ1-1
CDR3 protein: CSARRGVYNEQFF; CDR3 DNA: TGCAGTGCTAGGCGGGGGGTTTACAATGAGCAGTTCTTC; clone size: few; V gene: TRBV20-1; D gene: TRBD2; CDR3 length: 13; J gene: TRBJ2-1
CDR3 protein: CASSMTGATTDTQYF; CDR3 DNA: TGTGCCAGCAGCATGACAGGGGCTACCACAGATACGCAGTATTTT; clone size: many; V gene: TRBV7-7; D gene: TRBD1; CDR3 length: 15; J gene: TRBJ2-3
CDR3 protein: CATSAAGLAGGEQYF; CDR3 DNA: TGTGCCACCAGTGCTGCGGGACTAGCGGGAGGGGAGCAGTACTTC; clone size: few; V gene: TRBV24-1; D gene: TRBD2; CDR3 length: 15; J gene: TRBJ2-7
CDR3 protein: CASQGLMANVLTF; CDR3 DNA: TGTGCCAGCCAGGGTCTCATGGCCAACGTCCTGACTTTC; clone size: few; V gene: TRBV28; D gene: .; CDR3 length: 13; J gene: TRBJ2-6
CDR3 protein: CCAPPFLRGRTYNEQFF; CDR3 DNA: TGCTGTGCTCCCCCCTTTTTGAGGGGGCGAACCTACAATGAGCAGTTCTTC; clone size: few; V gene: TRBV20-1; D gene: TRBD1; CDR3 length: 17; J gene: TRBJ2-1
CDR3 protein: CASRTGEVEQFF; CDR3 DNA: TGTGCCAGCAGAACAGGGGAGGTTGAGCAGTTCTTC; clone size: .; V gene: TRBV7-9; D gene: .; CDR3 length: 12; J gene: TRBJ2-1
CDR3 protein: CSARRASGLTDTQYF; CDR3 DNA: TGCAGCGCACGGCGGGCTAGCGGCCTCACAGATACGCAGTATTTT; clone size: few; V gene: TRBV29-1; D gene: TRBD2; CDR3 length: 15; J gene: TRBJ2-3
CDR3 protein: CASSLLAPTYNEQFF; CDR3 DNA: TGTGCCAGCAGCTTACTAGCGCCTACCTACAATGAGCAGTTCTTC; clone size: many; V gene: TRBV7-2; D gene: .; CDR3 length: 15; J gene: TRBJ2-1
CDR3 protein: CASSQDLLGLAGASYEQYF; CDR3 DNA: TGTGCCAGCAGCCAAGATCTCCTAGGACTAGCGGGGGCCTCCTACGAGCAGTACTTC; clone size: .; V gene: TRBV4-2; D gene: TRBD2; CDR3 length: 19; J gene: TRBJ2-7
CDR3 protein: CASSLDSTHNEQFF; CDR3 DNA: TGTGCCAGCAGTTTGGACTCCACCCACAATGAGCAGTTCTTC; clone size: many; V gene: TRBV12-3/TRBV12-4; D gene: .; CDR3 length: 14; J gene: TRBJ2-1
CDR3 protein: CASRPPNSYEQYF; CDR3 DNA: TGTGCCAGTAGGCCGCCGAACTCCTACGAGCAGTACTTC; clone size: .; V gene: TRBV19; D gene: .; CDR3 length: 13; J gene: TRBJ2-7
CDR3 protein: CASRPGQGLIRSQHF; CDR3 DNA: TGTGCCAGCAGACCGGGACAGGGACTAATCAGGTCCCAGCATTTT; clone size: few; V gene: TRBV6-1; D gene: TRBD1; CDR3 length: 15; J gene: TRBJ1-5
CDR3 protein: CASRYSGSSYEQYF; CDR3 DNA: TGTGCCAGCAGGTATAGCGGCAGCTCCTACGAGCAGTACTTC; clone size: .; V gene: TRBV2; D gene: .; CDR3 length: 14; J gene: TRBJ2-7
CDR3 protein: CATSRDAPRGRLDRWPGELFF; CDR3 DNA: TGTGCCACCAGCAGAGATGCCCCCCGGGGCAGATTAGACAGATGGCCCGGGGAGCTGTTTTTT; clone size: .; V gene: TRBV15; D gene: .; CDR3 length: 21; J gene: TRBJ2-2
CDR3 protein: CSVTPNTEAFF; CDR3 DNA: TGCAGCGTTACGCCGAACACTGAAGCTTTCTTT; clone size: .; V gene: TRBV29-1; D gene: .; CDR3 length: 11; J gene: TRBJ1-1
CDR3 protein: CAISGGTGDNEQFF; CDR3 DNA: TGTGCCATCAGTGGGGGGACAGGGGACAATGAGCAGTTCTTC; clone size: many; V gene: TRBV10-3; D gene: TRBD1; CDR3 length: 14; J gene: TRBJ2-1
CDR3 protein: CSARNGYTF; CDR3 DNA: TGCAGTGCTAGGAATGGCTACACCTTC; clone size: .; V gene: TRBV20-1; D gene: .; CDR3 length: 9; J gene: TRBJ1-2
CDR3 protein: CASSYSMRDRSSYNEQFF; CDR3 DNA: TGTGCCAGCAGTTACTCAATGCGGGATCGAAGCTCCTACAATGAGCAGTTCTTC; clone size: .; V gene: TRBV6-5; D gene: .; CDR3 length: 18; J gene: TRBJ2-1
CDR3 protein: CASTRTGIPHEQYF; CDR3 DNA: TGTGCCAGCACCCGGACAGGCATCCCCCACGAGCAGTACTTC; clone size: .; V gene: TRBV12-3/TRBV12-4; D gene: TRBD1; CDR3 length: 14; J gene: TRBJ2-7
CDR3 protein: CASGTRDEQFF; CDR3 DNA: TGTGCTAGTGGCACGAGGGATGAGCAGTTCTTC; clone size: .; V gene: TRBV12-5; D gene: .; CDR3 length: 11; J gene: TRBJ2-1
CDR3 protein: CASSYGQGPNEQFF; CDR3 DNA: TGTGCCAGCAGCTACGGACAGGGGCCCAATGAGCAGTTCTTC; clone size: .; V gene: TRBV7-2; D gene: TRBD1; CDR3 length: 14; J gene: TRBJ2-1
CDR3 protein: CSASSLAVSSGELFF; CDR3 DNA: TGCAGTGCTAGCTCTCTAGCGGTGTCGTCCGGGGAGCTGTTTTTT; clone size: few; V gene: TRBV20-1; D gene: TRBD2; CDR3 length: 15; J gene: TRBJ2-2
CDR3 protein: CASSSTGSSYNSPLHF; CDR3 DNA: TGCGCCAGCAGCTCGACAGGGAGCTCCTATAATTCACCCCTCCACTTT; clone size: many; V gene: TRBV5-1; D gene: TRBD1; CDR3 length: 16; J gene: TRBJ1-6
CDR3 protein: CSVELQANSYEQYF; CDR3 DNA: TGCAGCGTTGAACTTCAGGCGAACTCCTACGAGCAGTACTTC; clone size: .; V gene: TRBV29-1; D gene: .; CDR3 length: 14; J gene: TRBJ2-7
CDR3 protein: CASSWIGTRTAGEQYF; CDR3 DNA: TGTGCCAGCAGTTGGATAGGGACCCGCACCGCTGGGGAGCAGTACTTC; clone size: many; V gene: TRBV12-3/TRBV12-4; D gene: .; CDR3 length: 16; J gene: TRBJ2-7
CDR3 protein: CASSLASHAQETQYF; CDR3 DNA: TGTGCCAGCAGCTTAGCATCCCACGCACAAGAGACCCAGTACTTC; clone size: few; V gene: TRBV7-9; D gene: .; CDR3 length: 15; J gene: TRBJ2-5
CDR3 protein: CSVDLAGDAADTQYF; CDR3 DNA: TGCAGCGTGGACCTAGCGGGAGATGCGGCAGATACGCAGTATTTT; clone size: many; V gene: TRBV29-1; D gene: TRBD2; CDR3 length: 15; J gene: TRBJ2-3
CDR3 protein: CASSPGQTTYEQYF; CDR3 DNA: TGTGCCAGCAGTCCCGGACAGACCACCTACGAGCAGTACTTC; clone size: many; V gene: TRBV12-3/TRBV12-4; D gene: .; CDR3 length: 14; J gene: TRBJ2-7
CDR3 protein: CASSLLSGGRYEQYF; CDR3 DNA: TGTGCCAGCAGTTTATTGTCAGGGGGCCGCTACGAGCAGTACTTC; clone size: .; V gene: TRBV28; D gene: TRBD1; CDR3 length: 15; J gene: TRBJ2-7
CDR3 protein: CASSAGTENIQYF; CDR3 DNA: TGCGCCAGCAGCGCAGGGACAGAAAACATTCAGTACTTC; clone size: many; V gene: TRBV5-1; D gene: TRBD1; CDR3 length: 13; J gene: TRBJ2-4
CDR3 protein: CASSLEEQFF; CDR3 DNA: TGTGCCAGCAGTTTAGAGGAGCAGTTCTTC; clone size: few; V gene: TRBV28; D gene: .; CDR3 length: 10; J gene: TRBJ2-1
CDR3 protein: CASSFTEGNTEAFF; CDR3 DNA: TGTGCCAGCAGTTTCACGGAAGGGAACACTGAAGCTTTCTTT; clone size: many; V gene: TRBV12-3/TRBV12-4; D gene: .; CDR3 length: 14; J gene: TRBJ1-1
CDR3 protein: CASSQNNLNTEAFF; CDR3 DNA: TGTGCCAGCAGTCAAAACAACTTGAACACTGAAGCTTTCTTT; clone size: many; V gene: TRBV12-3/TRBV12-4; D gene: .; CDR3 length: 14; J gene: TRBJ1-1
CDR3 protein: CASSPTSGKGDTQYF; CDR3 DNA: TGTGCCAGCAGCCCGACTAGCGGAAAGGGGGATACGCAGTATTTT; clone size: many; V gene: TRBV7-8; D gene: TRBD2; CDR3 length: 15; J gene: TRBJ2-3
CDR3 protein: CASSYSLLAGVNEQFF; CDR3 DNA: TGTGCCAGCAGTTACTCGTTACTAGCGGGAGTTAATGAGCAGTTCTTC; clone size: .; V gene: TRBV6-5; D gene: TRBD2; CDR3 length: 16; J gene: TRBJ2-1
CDR3 protein: CASSLEPGHGNTIYF; CDR3 DNA: TGTGCCAGCAGCTTAGAGCCCGGGCATGGAAACACCATATATTTT; clone size: many; V gene: TRBV7-9; D gene: .; CDR3 length: 15; J gene: TRBJ1-3
CDR3 protein: CASSPPGRGTDTQYF; CDR3 DNA: TGCGCCAGCAGCCCCCCAGGTCGCGGCACAGATACGCAGTATTTT; clone size: few; V gene: TRBV5-1; D gene: .; CDR3 length: 15; J gene: TRBJ2-3
CDR3 protein: CASIQETQYF; CDR3 DNA: TGTGCCAGCATACAAGAGACCCAGTACTTC; clone size: few; V gene: TRBV21-1; D gene: .; CDR3 length: 10; J gene: TRBJ2-5
CDR3 protein: CASSLAGLAGGADTQYF; CDR3 DNA: TGCGCCAGCAGCTTGGCCGGACTAGCGGGAGGTGCAGATACGCAGTATTTT; clone size: .; V gene: TRBV5-1; D gene: TRBD2; CDR3 length: 17; J gene: TRBJ2-3
CDR3 protein: CASSSWERGGADTQYF; CDR3 DNA: TGTGCCAGCAGCTCTTGGGAGCGGGGGGGCGCAGATACGCAGTATTTT; clone size: .; V gene: TRBV7-8; D gene: TRBD2; CDR3 length: 16; J gene: TRBJ2-3
CDR3 protein: CASSQEPPGGGRPAGTF; CDR3 DNA: TGCGCCAGCAGCCAAGAACCGCCCGGGGGGGGGCGACCGGCGGGCACCTTC; clone size: .; V gene: TRBV4-1; D gene: .; CDR3 length: 17; J gene: TRBJ1-2
CDR3 protein: CASSGGSLTGAGETQYF; CDR3 DNA: TGTGCCAGCAGTGGGGGGTCTCTAACGGGAGCGGGGGAGACCCAGTACTTC; clone size: .; V gene: TRBV28; D gene: TRBD2; CDR3 length: 17; J gene: TRBJ2-5
CDR3 protein: CASSQAAGGSQYF; CDR3 DNA: TGTGCCAGCAGCCAGGCAGCGGGAGGGTCGCAGTATTTT; clone size: few; V gene: TRBV3-1; D gene: TRBD2; CDR3 length: 13; J gene: TRBJ2-3